One T cell receptor beta chain is described in this entry. Its cognate antigen is unknown. The data originate from a study of shared clonotypes between healthy human individuals. Study results and limitations: Against clonotypes common to all four donors, non-shared ones had lower generation probabilities.

CDR1 SGHRS and CDR2 YFSETQ come from the germline V gene. The trim removed 5 bases at V and 1 base at J, leaving 2 bases unmatched. This CDR3 is 13 amino acids long. Sequencing was performed with immunoSEQ multiplex PCR; in TCRdb, only in-frame clones are kept and a portion is missing. The sample lists roughly 1.5 million clones, 95% to 99% occurring once. This chain connects TRBV5-1 to TRBJ1-1, with 7 bases that match TRBD1. This sequence originates from a man aged 30 to 45 in good health. Input material: naive CD4+ T cells sorted from blood. Subset defined: CD45RA+ positively selected. The DNA for the CDR3 is TGCGCCAGCAGATGGACAGGGAACACTGAAGCTTTCTTT. Amino acid sequence: CASRWTGNTEAFF.